The 28 T cell receptor beta chains given below trace back to one sample, sequenced in a study of Ad26.COV2.S vaccination and SARS-CoV-2 variants. Treatment reported: around 19 received Ad26.COV2.S at low or high dose, single or two shots; 5 received placebo; per-sample allocation not given. Each sample was drawn 63 days after the first injection (of vaccine or placebo). Sequencing was performed with immunoSEQ multiplex PCR; in TCRdb, only in-frame clones are kept and a portion is missing. The sample includes about 350,000 clones, 70% to 90% of them seen just once. Sequencing used peripheral blood, obtained in a trial of Ad26.COV2.S vaccine versus placebo. All receptors derive from a person aged 18 to 65 who received the Ad26.COV2.S COVID-19 vaccine or a placebo.

V gene TRBV5-1 combines with J gene TRBJ1-1, with D possibly TRBD1 on 6 matching bases. Trimming removed 6 bases at V and 1 base at J, with 16 bases between. Germline CDR1 reads SGHRS; CDR2 reads YFSETQ. The CDR3 contains 15 residues. CDR3 in DNA: TGCGCCAGCACCCGTCAGGGGCTGACGAACACTGAAGCTTTCTTT. The encoded protein is CASTRQGLTNTEAFF.

Only one count was recorded for this clone. The V and J genes are TRBV7-6 and TRBJ2-7; 11 bases are shared with TRBD2. Trimming cost V 5 bases and J 2 bases; bases outside gene matches: 2. The CDR3 contains 14 residues. CDR1 SGHVS and CDR2 FNYEAQ come from the germline V gene. The CDR3 loop reads CASSNSGGAYEQYF. CDR3 sequence (DNA): TGTGCCAGCAGCAATAGCGGGGGGGCCTACGAGCAGTACTTC.

CDR3 in DNA: TGTGCCTGGAGTGTCGGAGTGCCTGGGGCCAACGTCCTGACTTTC. Translated, it gives CAWSVGVPGANVLTF. This chain connects TRBV30 to TRBJ2-6; no clear D gene. The germline V gene encodes CDR1 GTSNPN and CDR2 SVGIG (reference sequence). The V end was cut by 0 bases, the J end by 2 bases, with 8 bases between. CDR3 length equals 15 residues.

The rearrangement joins TRBV28 to TRBJ2-7; D is ambiguous. Germline V gene lookup returns CDR1 MDHEN and CDR2 SYDVKM. This CDR3 region has 14 residues. Trimming left V 2 bases short and J 3 bases short, with 11 bases between. CDR3 DNA sequence: TGTGCCAGCAGTTTAGGCAGATTGTTCTACGAGCAGTACTTC. It translates to CASSLGRLFYEQYF.

The rearrangement joins TRBV5-1 to TRBJ2-7, with 10 bases that match TRBD2. From germline, CDR1 is SGHRS and CDR2 YFSETQ. This CDR3 comprises 15 residues. V gave up 0 bases and J gave up 0 bases; unmatched junction bases: 0. DNA of the CDR3: TGCGCCAGCAGCTTGGGACTAGCGGGCTCCTACGAGCAGTACTTC. The encoded protein is CASSLGLAGSYEQYF.

V gene TRBV14 combines with J gene TRBJ2-7; a possible D gene is TRBD1 (5 bases). The CDR3 loop spans 15 amino acids. Germline CDR1 SGHDN, CDR2 FVKESK. Trimming pared 1 base from V and 0 bases from J, leaving 10 bases between. As DNA, the CDR3 is TGTGCCAGCAGCCAAGCGTCAGGGCCCTCCTACGAGCAGTACTTC. Translation: CASSQASGPSYEQYF. The variable domain in full, with the rest retrieved from reference TRBV14 and TRBJ2-7, is EAGVTQFPSHSVIEKGQTVTLRCDPISGHDNLYWYRRVMGKEIKFLLHFVKESKQDESGMPNNRFLAERTGGTYSTLKVQPAELEDSGVYFCASSQASGPSYEQYFGPGTRLTVT.

This chain uses TRBV5-1 with TRBJ1-1; 9 bases line up with TRBD1. Per germline, CDR1 SGHRS and CDR2 YFSETQ. This CDR3 contains 15 residues. V was clipped by 2 bases and J by 3 bases; unmatched bases: 5. The CDR3: CASSFEGQGDTEAFF. For the CDR3, the DNA is TGCGCCAGCAGCTTTGAGGGACAGGGCGACACTGAAGCTTTCTTT.

This clone appeared once. The chain recombines TRBV3-1 (or the pseudogene TRBV3-2) with TRBJ2-5; D gene ambiguous. The germline V gene encodes CDR1 LGHDT and CDR2 YNNKEL (reference sequence). V was trimmed by 0 bases and J by 8 bases, leaving 7 bases between them. The CDR3 sequence is 12 residues long. Here the CDR3 reads CASSQDSGTQYF. CDR3 sequence (DNA): TGTGCCAGCAGCCAAGATTCTGGTACCCAGTACTTC.

V is TRBV9 and J is TRBJ2-7, with a tentative D call TRBD1 (7 bases). Germline CDR1 and CDR2: SGDLS and YYNGEE. This CDR3 comprises 16 residues. V lost 6 bases to trimming and J lost 7 bases, with 26 bases between them. DNA of the CDR3: TGTGCCAGCACTAAGGGGGCGCCGGGAGAAAATGGAGAGCAGTACTTC. Translating gives CASTKGAPGENGEQYF.

This sequence joins TRBV28 and TRBJ1-5; D may be TRBD1 (5 bases). This CDR3 spans 15 amino acids. CDR1 and CDR2 from the germline V gene are MDHEN and SYDVKM. V was pared by 5 bases and J by 1 base, with 12 bases between. CDR3 residues: CASSRRVTSNQPQHF. The DNA of the CDR3 is TGTGCCAGCAGTCGCAGGGTGACCAGCAATCAGCCCCAGCATTTT.

V and J are TRBV2 and TRBJ2-3; D not resolved. Germline V gene lookup returns CDR1 SNHLY and CDR2 FYNNEI. V was trimmed by 7 bases and J by 3 bases, leaving 14 bases between them. This CDR3 comprises 14 residues. The CDR3 nucleotides are TGTGCCAGCAAACCGGACGGCCTAACAGATACGCAGTATTTT. Its protein product is CASKPDGLTDTQYF. Using reference TRBV2 and TRBJ2-3 for the parts outside the CDR3, the full variable domain is EPEVTQTPSHQVTQMGQEVILRCVPISNHLYFYWYRQILGQKVEFLVSFYNNEISEKSEIFDDQFSVERPDGSNFTLKIRSTKLEDSAMYFCASKPDGLTDTQYFGPGTRLTVL.

The chain recombines TRBV11-3 with TRBJ2-3; D ambiguous. In germline, CDR1 is SGHNT, CDR2 YENEEA. The CDR3 is 13 residues long. V was shortened by 2 bases and J by 4 bases, with 7 bases between the two germline ends. Here the CDR3 reads CASSLSRADTQYF. The CDR3 bases are TGTGCCAGCAGCTTAAGTCGGGCAGATACGCAGTATTTT.

The V call is TRBV29-1, the J call TRBJ1-1; no reliable D call. V was cut by 7 bases and J by 5 bases, with 11 bases left in between. This CDR3 contains 11 residues. Germline CDR1 and CDR2: SQVTM and ANQGSEA. The CDR3 region is CSGWHSTEAFF. The CDR3 region has the DNA TGCAGCGGGTGGCATTCGACTGAAGCTTTCTTT.

The rearrangement uses TRBV29-1 and TRBJ2-3; 7 bases fit TRBD1. The CDR3 is 13 amino acids. Trimming took 2 bases from V and 5 from J; bases not matched to a gene: 4. CDR1 is SQVTM and CDR2 is ANQGSEA in the germline V gene. The CDR3 here is CSVEQGVGDTQYF. For the CDR3, the DNA is TGCAGCGTTGAACAGGGGGTAGGAGATACGCAGTATTTT.

This rearrangement joins TRBV6-5 to TRBJ2-7, with 7 bases fitting TRBD2. J gave up 5 bases and V 0 bases, and 7 bases lay outside the gene matches. The germline gives CDR1 MNHEY, CDR2 SVGAGI. The CDR3 sequence is 15 residues long. Here the CDR3 reads CASSYSGGVSHEQYF. The CDR3, as DNA: TGTGCCAGCAGTTACTCGGGAGGGGTATCCCACGAGCAGTACTTC.

This chain connects TRBV6-5 to TRBJ2-4, with a tentative D call TRBD2 (6 bases). Germline loops: CDR1 MNHEY, CDR2 SVGAGI. The CDR3 is 14 residues long. Trimming left V 0 bases short and J 6 bases short, with 9 bases between. As DNA, the CDR3 is TGTGCCAGCAGTTACTCGAGGACTACAAACATTCAGTACTTC. Translated: CASSYSRTTNIQYF.

This clone was counted many times. The chain joins TRBV7-2 to TRBJ1-2; D not certain. V shed 5 bases and J shed 1 base, with 8 bases lying between them. The CDR3 totals 13 residues. Germline CDR1 SGHTA, CDR2 FQGNSA. In nucleotides, the CDR3 is TGTGCCAGCAGCGGTTGGGATAACTATGGCTACACCTTC. Translated: CASSGWDNYGYTF.

This clone came up a few times. The rearrangement uses TRBV9 and TRBJ1-3; 7 positions match TRBD1. Trimming took 4 bases from V and 3 from J; bases not matched to a gene: 4. Looked up from germline, CDR1 is SGDLS and CDR2 is YYNGEE. The CDR3 contains 14 residues. The CDR3 sequence is CASSTTGVGNTIYF. CDR3 DNA sequence: TGTGCCAGCAGCACTACAGGGGTTGGAAACACCATATATTTT.

This chain joins TRBV19 and TRBJ2-7; unclear D gene. Germline V gene sequence: CDR1 LNHDA, CDR2 SQIVND (reference sequence). V lost 4 bases and J 1 base, leaving 11 bases between the germline ends. The CDR3 contains 14 residues. The CDR3 reads CASSTLITSYEQYF. Here the CDR3 DNA reads TGTGCCAGTAGTACCCTTATAACTTCCTACGAGCAGTACTTC.

In nucleotides, the CDR3 is TGTGCCAGCAGCTCCCTTCGGGAGGTTGTCGCAAATGAGCAGTTCTTC. Amino acid sequence: CASSSLREVVANEQFF. V is TRBV11-2 and J is TRBJ2-1, with 7 positions matching TRBD2. Germline loops: CDR1 SGHAT, CDR2 FQNNGV. Losses at the gene ends were 4 bases for V and 7 bases for J; bases not matched to a gene: 13. There are 16 residues in the CDR3. Combining the CDR3 with reference TRBV11-2 and TRBJ2-1 gives the whole variable domain EAGVAQSPRYKIIEKRQSVAFWCNPISGHATLYWYQQILGQGPKLLIQFQNNGVVDDSQLPKDRFSAERLKGVDSTLKIQPAKLEDSAVYLCASSSLREVVANEQFFGPGTRLTVL.

V and J are TRBV19 and TRBJ2-2; D unclear. The CDR3 length is 17 residues. V was cut by 1 base and J by 1 base, with 13 bases left in between. Germline CDR1 is LNHDA and CDR2 is SQIVND (reference sequence). Written as DNA, the CDR3 is TGTGCCAGTAGTATAGGCAGAAACTACGTGAACACCGGGGAGCTGTTTTTT. Residues: CASSIGRNYVNTGELFF.

This clone was seen only once. V and J are TRBV25-1 and TRBJ1-2; TRBD1 matches 7 bases. Trimming removed 3 bases from V and 6 bases from J; junction bases left unmatched: 7. The CDR3 has 14 residues. Per germline, CDR1 MGHDK and CDR2 SYGVNS. The CDR3 spells CASSDPGTADGYTF. The CDR3, as DNA: TGTGCCAGCAGTGACCCCGGGACAGCAGATGGCTACACCTTC.

The chain is built from TRBV6-5 and TRBJ1-5, with D perhaps TRBD1 (5 bases). The CDR3 spans 14 residues. CDR1 and CDR2 (germline): MNHEY, SVGAGI. The ends were cut back, 6 bases at V and 7 bases at J, with 16 bases in the middle. The CDR3 region has the DNA TGTGCCAGCAGGGACACCCTAGCGGACCAGCCCCAGCATTTT. Its protein is CASRDTLADQPQHF.

The chain uses TRBV19 and TRBJ1-2, with 10 bases aligning to TRBD1. The CDR3 consists of 17 residues. Germline-derived CDR1 and CDR2 are LNHDA and SQIVND (reference sequence). With V trimmed by 2 bases and J by 4 bases, 10 bases remained unmatched. The CDR3 region has the DNA TGTGCCAGTAGTATACTATCAGGACAGGGGGAAACCTATGGCTACACCTTC. Protein sequence: CASSILSGQGETYGYTF.

The V and J genes are TRBV7-2 and TRBJ1-6; D gene unclear. The CDR3 spans 16 residues. Germline assignment: CDR1 SGHTA and CDR2 FQGNSA. With 7 bases removed from V and 7 bases from J, the gap between germline ends came to 20 bases. CDR3 sequence: CASTPRGGQRNSPLHF. The CDR3 nucleotides read TGTGCCAGCACCCCTCGAGGAGGGCAGAGGAATTCACCCCTCCACTTT.

V gene TRBV5-6 combines with J gene TRBJ2-5, with no clear D. This CDR3 comprises 18 residues. Deletions cut 5 bases from V and 5 bases from J, with 28 bases between. Germline V CDR1 and CDR2: SGHDT, YYEEEE. The CDR3 nucleotides read TGTGCCAGCAGTCGTGGTGGCCACGCCCTACATGTCCTCGAGACCCAGTACTTC. Translation gives CASSRGGHALHVLETQYF.

The rearrangement joins TRBV19 to TRBJ2-3; 7 positions match TRBD2. The CDR3 is 14 residues long. The V gene end was trimmed by 3 bases and the J gene end by 3 bases; junction bases not matched to a gene: 3. From germline, CDR1 is LNHDA and CDR2 SQIVND (reference sequence). CDR3: CASSIGTTTDTQYF. The CDR3 DNA follows: TGTGCCAGTAGTATCGGGACTACGACAGATACGCAGTATTTT.

The V gene is TRBV4-3, the J gene TRBJ1-5; TRBD1 is a possible D gene (6 bases). The V end was cut by 0 bases, the J end by 4 bases, with 16 bases between. CDR1 and CDR2 (germline): LGHNA, YSLEER. CDR3 length equals 17 residues. The CDR3 reads CASSQDRGGGGNQPQHF. The CDR3 DNA follows: TGCGCCAGCAGCCAAGATAGGGGGGGAGGAGGAAATCAGCCCCAGCATTTT.